Included here is one T cell receptor (beta chain) sequence, with context. This specimen belongs to a study of OX40 agonist ivuxolimab in advanced cancers. The germline gives CDR1 SGHTA, CDR2 FQGNSA. This CDR3 comprises 13 residues. The V end was cut by 1 base, the J end by 2 bases, with 5 bases between. TCRdb keeps only in-frame clones here, not all; method: immunoSEQ multiplex PCR. The table lists about 50,000 clones, 89% of them singletons. The V gene is TRBV7-2, the J gene TRBJ2-5; D gene unclear. The clonotype originates from an adult with an advanced solid tumor such as melanoma, head and neck, liver or kidney cancer. Sequencing was performed on CD4+ or CD8+ T cells sorted from blood, taken in a trial of the OX40 agonist ivuxolimab. CDR3 DNA: TGTGCCAGCAGCTTAGGTCTTCAAGAGACCCAGTACTTC. Its protein product is CASSLGLQETQYF.